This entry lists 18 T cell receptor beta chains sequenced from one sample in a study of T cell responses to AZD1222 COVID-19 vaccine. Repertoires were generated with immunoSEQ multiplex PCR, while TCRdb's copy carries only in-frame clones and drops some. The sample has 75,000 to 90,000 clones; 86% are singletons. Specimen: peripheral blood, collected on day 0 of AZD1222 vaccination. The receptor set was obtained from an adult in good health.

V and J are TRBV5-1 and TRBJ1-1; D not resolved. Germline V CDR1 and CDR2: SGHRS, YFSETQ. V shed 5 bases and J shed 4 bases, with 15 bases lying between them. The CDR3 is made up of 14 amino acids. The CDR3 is CASRLSLGITEAFF. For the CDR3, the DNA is TGCGCCAGCAGGCTCTCCCTGGGAATCACTGAAGCTTTCTTT.

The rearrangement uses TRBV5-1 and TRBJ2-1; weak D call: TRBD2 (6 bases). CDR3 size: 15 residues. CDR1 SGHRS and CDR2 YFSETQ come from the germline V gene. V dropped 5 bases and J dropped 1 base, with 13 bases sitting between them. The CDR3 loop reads CASRLGLASYNEQFF. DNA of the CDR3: TGCGCCAGCAGACTGGGGCTAGCGTCCTACAATGAGCAGTTCTTC. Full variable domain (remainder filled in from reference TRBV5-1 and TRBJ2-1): KAGVTQTPRYLIKTRGQQVTLSCSPISGHRSVSWYQQTPGQGLQFLFEYFSETQRNKGNFPGRFSGRQFSNSRSEMNVSTLELGDSALYLCASRLGLASYNEQFFGPGTRLTVL.

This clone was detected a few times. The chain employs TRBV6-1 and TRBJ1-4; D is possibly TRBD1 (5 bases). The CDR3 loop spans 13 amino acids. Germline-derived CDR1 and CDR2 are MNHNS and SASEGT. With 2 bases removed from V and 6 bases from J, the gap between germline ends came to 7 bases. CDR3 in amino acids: CASSEWGHEKLFF. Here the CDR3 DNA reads TGTGCCAGCAGTGAATGGGGCCATGAAAAACTGTTTTTT.

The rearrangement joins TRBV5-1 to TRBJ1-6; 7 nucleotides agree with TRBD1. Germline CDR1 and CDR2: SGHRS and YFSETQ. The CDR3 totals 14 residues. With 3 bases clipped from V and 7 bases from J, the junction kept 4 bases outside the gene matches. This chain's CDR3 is CASSSDRANSPLHF. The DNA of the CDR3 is TGCGCCAGCAGCTCAGACAGGGCGAATTCACCCCTCCACTTT.

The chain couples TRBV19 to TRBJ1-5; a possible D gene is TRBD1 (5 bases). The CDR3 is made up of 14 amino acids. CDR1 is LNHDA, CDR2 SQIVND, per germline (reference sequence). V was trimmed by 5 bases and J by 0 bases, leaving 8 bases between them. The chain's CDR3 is CASSRQGSNQPQHF. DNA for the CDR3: TGTGCCAGTAGTCGTCAGGGTAGCAATCAGCCCCAGCATTTT. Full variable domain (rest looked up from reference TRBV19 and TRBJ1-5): DGGITQSPKYLFRKEGQNVTLSCEQNLNHDAMYWYRQDPGQGLRLIYYSQIVNDFQKGDIAEGYSVSREKKESFPLTVTSAQKNPTAFYLCASSRQGSNQPQHFGDGTRLSIL.

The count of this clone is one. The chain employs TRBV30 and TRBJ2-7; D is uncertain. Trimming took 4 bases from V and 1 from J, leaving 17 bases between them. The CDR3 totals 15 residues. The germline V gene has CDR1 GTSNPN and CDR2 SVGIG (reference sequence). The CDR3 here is CAWNEPARRSYEQYF. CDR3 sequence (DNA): TGTGCCTGGAACGAACCGGCCCGAAGGTCCTACGAGCAGTACTTC. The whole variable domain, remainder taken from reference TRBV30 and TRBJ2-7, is SQTIHQWPATLVQPVGSPLSLECTVEGTSNPNLYWYRQAAGRGLQLLFYSVGIGQISSEVPQNLSASRPQDRQFILSSKKLLLSDSGFYLCAWNEPARRSYEQYFGPGTRLTVT.

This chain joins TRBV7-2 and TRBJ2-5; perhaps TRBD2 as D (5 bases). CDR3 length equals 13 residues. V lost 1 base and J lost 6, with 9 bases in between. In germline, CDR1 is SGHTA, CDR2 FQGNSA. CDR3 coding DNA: TGTGCCAGCAGCTTAGGTGGGAGCCAGACCCAGTACTTC. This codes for CASSLGGSQTQYF.

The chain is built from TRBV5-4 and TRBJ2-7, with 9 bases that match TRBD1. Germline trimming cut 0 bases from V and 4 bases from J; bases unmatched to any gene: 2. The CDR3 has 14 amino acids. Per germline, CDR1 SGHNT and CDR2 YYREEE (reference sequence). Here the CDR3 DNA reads TGTGCCAGCAGCTTGGGGACAGGGGTTTACGAGCAGTACTTC. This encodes CASSLGTGVYEQYF.

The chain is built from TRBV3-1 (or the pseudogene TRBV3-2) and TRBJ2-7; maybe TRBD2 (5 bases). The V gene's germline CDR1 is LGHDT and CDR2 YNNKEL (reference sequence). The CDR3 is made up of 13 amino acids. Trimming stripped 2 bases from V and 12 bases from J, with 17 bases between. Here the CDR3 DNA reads TGTGCCAGCAGCCAAAACCGGGCCGAGCGGCCGTACTTC. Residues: CASSQNRAERPYF.

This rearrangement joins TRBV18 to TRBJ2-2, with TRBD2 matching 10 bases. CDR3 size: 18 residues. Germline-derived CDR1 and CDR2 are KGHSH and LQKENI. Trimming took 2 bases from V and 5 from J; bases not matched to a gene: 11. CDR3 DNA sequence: TGTGCCAGCTCACCATTCGCAGCTAGCGGGAGTGGAACCGGGGAGCTGTTTTTT. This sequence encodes CASSPFAASGSGTGELFF. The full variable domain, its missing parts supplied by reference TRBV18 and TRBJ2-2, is NAGVMQNPRHLVRRRGQEARLRCSPMKGHSHVYWYRQLPEEGLKFMVYLQKENIIDESGMPKERFSAEFPKEGPSILRIQQVVRGDSAAYFCASSPFAASGSGTGELFFGEGSRLTVL.

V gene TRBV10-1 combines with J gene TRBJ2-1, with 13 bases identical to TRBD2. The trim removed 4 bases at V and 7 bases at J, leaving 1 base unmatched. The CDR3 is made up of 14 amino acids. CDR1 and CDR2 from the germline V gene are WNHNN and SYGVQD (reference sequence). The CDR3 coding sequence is TGCGCCAGCAGTGGGACTAGCGGGGGAAATGAGCAGTTCTTC. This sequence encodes CASSGTSGGNEQFF.

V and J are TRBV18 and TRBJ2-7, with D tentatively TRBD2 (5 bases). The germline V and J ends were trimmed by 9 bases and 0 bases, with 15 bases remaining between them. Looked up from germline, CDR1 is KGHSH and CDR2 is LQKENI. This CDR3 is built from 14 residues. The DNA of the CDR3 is TGTGCCAGTGCCCGGGAACAGAGCTCCTACGAGCAGTACTTC. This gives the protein CASAREQSSYEQYF.

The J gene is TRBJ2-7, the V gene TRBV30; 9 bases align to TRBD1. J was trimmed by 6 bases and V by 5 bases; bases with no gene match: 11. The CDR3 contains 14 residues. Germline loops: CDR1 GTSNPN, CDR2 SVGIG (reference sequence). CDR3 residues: CAWGTGGSLGEQYF. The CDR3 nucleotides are TGTGCCTGGGGAACAGGGGGCAGTTTGGGCGAGCAGTACTTC.

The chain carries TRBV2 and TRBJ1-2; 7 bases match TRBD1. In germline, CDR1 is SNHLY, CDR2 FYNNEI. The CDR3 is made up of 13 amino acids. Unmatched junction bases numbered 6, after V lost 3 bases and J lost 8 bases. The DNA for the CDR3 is TGTGCCAGCAGTGAGACAGGGTTAGGAGGCTACACCTTC. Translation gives CASSETGLGGYTF.

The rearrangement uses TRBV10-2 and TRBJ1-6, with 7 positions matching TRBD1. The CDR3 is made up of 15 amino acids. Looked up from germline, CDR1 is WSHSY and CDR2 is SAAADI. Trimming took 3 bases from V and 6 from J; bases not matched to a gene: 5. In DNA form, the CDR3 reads TGCGCCAGCAGTGAAGGGGGCCGGGGTAATTCACCCCTCCACTTT. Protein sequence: CASSEGGRGNSPLHF.

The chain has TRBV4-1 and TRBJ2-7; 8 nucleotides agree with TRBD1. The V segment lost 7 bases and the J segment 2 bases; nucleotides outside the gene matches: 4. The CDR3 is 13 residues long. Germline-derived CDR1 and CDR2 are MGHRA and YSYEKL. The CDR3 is CASTGQGAYEQYF. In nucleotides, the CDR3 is TGCGCCAGCACCGGACAGGGCGCCTACGAGCAGTACTTC.

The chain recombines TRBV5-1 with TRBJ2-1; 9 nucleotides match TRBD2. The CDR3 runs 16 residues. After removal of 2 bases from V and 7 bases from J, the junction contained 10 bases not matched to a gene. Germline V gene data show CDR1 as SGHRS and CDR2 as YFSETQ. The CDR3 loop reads CASSFGLAPSSNEQFF. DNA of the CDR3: TGCGCCAGCAGCTTCGGACTAGCGCCAAGTAGTAATGAGCAGTTCTTC.

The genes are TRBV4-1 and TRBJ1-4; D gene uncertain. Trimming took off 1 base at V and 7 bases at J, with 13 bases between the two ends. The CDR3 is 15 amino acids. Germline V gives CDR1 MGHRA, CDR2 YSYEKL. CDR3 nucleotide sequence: TGCGCCAGCAGCCAAGGGGAGGGAATGGCTGAAAAACTGTTTTTT. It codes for CASSQGEGMAEKLFF.